A selection of T cell receptor beta chains follows, all from one sample in a study of T-cell reconstitution after alpha-beta-depleted transplantation in children. TCRdb processed the PCR reads anew with MiXCR; each CDR3 protein has one entry. Of approximately 200,000 distinct CDR3 sequences listed, less than 15% were seen once; the top ten hold about 12%. The source was PBMCs from the stem cell graft donor, collected from the stem cell graft. The receptors come from a human donor who donated a stem cell graft to a child with acute lymphoblastic leukemia. CDR3s include the opening cysteine and the closing phenylalanine or tryptophan. Fields, in order: D gene, clone size, V gene, J gene, CDR3 DNA, CDR3 protein. The D gene is left open where the match is weak. Rows give clone size only sometimes, using once, few, many, or a class for an expanded clone.

-,-,TRBV11-3,TRBJ2-3,TGTGCCAGCAGCCCCATGTCAGAAGATACGCAGTATTTT,CASSPMSEDTQYF
TRBD2,many,TRBV7-9,TRBJ2-7,TGTGCCAGCAGCGGGACTAGCGGGAGCTACGAGCAGTACTTC,CASSGTSGSYEQYF
TRBD2,many,TRBV5-1,TRBJ2-7,TGCGCCAGCAGCTTCCGGGCTAGCGGCTACGAGCAGTACTTC,CASSFRASGYEQYF
-,many,TRBV5-1,TRBJ2-3,TGCGCCAGCAGCTTAGCGGTTTACACAGATACGCAGTATTTT,CASSLAVYTDTQYF
TRBD2,many,TRBV9,TRBJ2-2,TGTGCCAGCAGCGTGGCCGGACTAGCGGCTAACACCGGGGAGCTGTTTTTT,CASSVAGLAANTGELFF
TRBD2,many,TRBV7-2,TRBJ2-3,TGTGCCAGCAGCTTTAATGGCGGGAGTACAGATACGCAGTATTTT,CASSFNGGSTDTQYF
-,many,TRBV6-5,TRBJ2-5,TGTGCCAGCAGTTACCGCGGGTACCCGACAGCAGGAGAGACCCAGTACTTC,CASSYRGYPTAGETQYF
TRBD2,few,TRBV18,TRBJ2-3,TGTGCCAGCTCACCAAGTGGAGCGGGGGGCACAGATACGCAGTATTTT,CASSPSGAGGTDTQYF
TRBD2,many,TRBV5-1,TRBJ2-1,TGCGCCAGCAGCTTAGGAGGGAGGGCCGAGAATGAGCAGTTCTTC,CASSLGGRAENEQFF
-,-,TRBV19,TRBJ2-3,TGTGCCAGTAGACTACAGGGCGCCACAGATACGCAGTATTTT,CASRLQGATDTQYF
TRBD1,many,TRBV29-1,TRBJ2-7,TGCAGCGTTGAGCTCCGGGACAGGGGTCTCTACGAGCAGTACTTC,CSVELRDRGLYEQYF
-,few,TRBV20-1,TRBJ2-7,TGCAGTGCTAGAGATCATATTTCGGGCGTGGGGTACTTC,CSARDHISGVGYF
-,many,TRBV7-7,TRBJ2-1,TGTGCTAGCAGCCCCCTCCGCGGGATAGACAATGAGCAGTTCTTC,CASSPLRGIDNEQFF
-,few,TRBV2,TRBJ1-2,TGTGCCAGCAGTGGACAGGCCTATGGCTACACCTTC,CASSGQAYGYTF
-,many,TRBV7-2,TRBJ2-1,TGTGCCAGCACCTCATGGGCGGTCAATGAGCAGTTCTTC,CASTSWAVNEQFF
-,many,TRBV9,TRBJ2-1,TGTGCCAGCAGCCCTTTTGGGCGAGACCACAATGAGCAGTTCTTC,CASSPFGRDHNEQFF
TRBD1,many,TRBV28,TRBJ2-7,TGTGCCAGCAGGATAGGAGGTGGGACAGGGGCTTACGAGCAGTACTTC,CASRIGGGTGAYEQYF
-,-,TRBV11-3,TRBJ2-1,TGTGCCAGCAGCCTCCCTAGGGCCAATGAGCAGTTCTTC,CASSLPRANEQFF
TRBD2,many,TRBV15,TRBJ2-5,TGTGCCACCAGTGCCCTAGCGGGAGACGAGACCCAGTACTTC,CATSALAGDETQYF
TRBD1,many,TRBV29-1,TRBJ1-2,TGCAGCGCCGGCTCTGGACAGGGGGATGGCTACACCTTC,CSAGSGQGDGYTF
-,few,TRBV30,TRBJ1-2,TGTGCCTGGAGGGGGAACTATGGCTACACCTTC,CAWRGNYGYTF
-,many,TRBV5-8,TRBJ2-7,TGTGCCAGCAGTGAAGACAGGATCTACGAGCAGTACTTC,CASSEDRIYEQYF
-,many,TRBV7-2,TRBJ2-7,TGTGCCAGCAGCCTCTCGAATGGACGTGGGCAGTACTTC,CASSLSNGRGQYF
TRBD2,many,TRBV4-2,TRBJ2-7,TGTGCCAGCAGCCAGGAGCGGGAGTCAGTCTACGAGCAGTACTTC,CASSQERESVYEQYF
-,many,TRBV5-1,TRBJ2-1,TGCGCCAGCAGCCAGGGGAGAGGGTCCTACAATGAGCAGTTCTTC,CASSQGRGSYNEQFF
-,many,TRBV20-1,TRBJ1-6,TGCAGTGCCAAAAGACAGGTCGGCTCCTATAATTCACCCCTCCACTTT,CSAKRQVGSYNSPLHF
-,many,TRBV6-5,TRBJ1-1,TGTGCCAGCAGCTTAACAGAGAACACTGAAGCTTTCTTT,CASSLTENTEAFF
-,many,TRBV12-3/TRBV12-4,TRBJ2-6,TGTGCCAGCAGTTTGAGGCGGACTGGGGCCAACGTCCTGACTTTC,CASSLRRTGANVLTF
-,-,TRBV7-3,TRBJ2-3,TGTGCCAGCAGCCCCGACAGGCAGAGCACAGATACGCAGTATTTT,CASSPDRQSTDTQYF
-,-,TRBV7-2,TRBJ2-3,TGTGCCAGCAGCACCAAATTCACAGATACGCAGTATTTT,CASSTKFTDTQYF
TRBD1,many,TRBV7-2,TRBJ1-5,TGTGCCAGCGACCAGGACAGGGTGGGTCAGCCCCAGCATTTT,CASDQDRVGQPQHF
-,-,TRBV27,TRBJ1-1,TGTGCCAGCAGTTTCGTGGGCCTGAACACTGAAGCTTTCTTT,CASSFVGLNTEAFF
TRBD1,many,TRBV5-1,TRBJ1-1,TGCGCCAGCAGACGAGGGGGCAGCGGCACTGAAGCTTTCTTT,CASRRGGSGTEAFF
TRBD1,many,TRBV12-3/TRBV12-4,TRBJ2-7,TGTGCCAGCAGTTTATCGGACAGGTTCTCCTACGAGCAGTACTTC,CASSLSDRFSYEQYF
TRBD2,-,TRBV7-2,TRBJ2-1,TGTGCCAGCAGCTCCCTAGCGGGAGGGCCTATCGGTGAGCAGTTCTTC,CASSSLAGGPIGEQFF
TRBD1,many,TRBV6-5,TRBJ1-1,TGTGCCAGCATGGGGACAGGGGGGACTGAAGCTTTCTTT,CASMGTGGTEAFF
-,few,TRBV29-1,TRBJ1-6,TGCAGCGTTGTAGAAGTTTCACCCCTCCACTTT,CSVVEVSPLHF
TRBD2,many,TRBV7-8,TRBJ2-7,TGTGCCAGCAGCTTAAGGACTAGCGGGAGCTTCTCCTACGAGCAGTACTTC,CASSLRTSGSFSYEQYF
-,many,TRBV12-3/TRBV12-4,TRBJ2-6,TGTGCCAGCAGAGAGGCATCCGGGGCCAACGTCCTGACTTTC,CASREASGANVLTF
-,many,TRBV7-7,TRBJ2-2,TGTGCCAGCAGCTTAGGGGCAGGGAGCACCGGGGAGCTGTTTTTT,CASSLGAGSTGELFF
-,-,TRBV6-2/TRBV6-3,TRBJ2-2,TGTGCCAGCAGTTATACCCAGGGGAGGAACACCGGGGAGCTGTTTTTT,CASSYTQGRNTGELFF
-,many,TRBV12-3/TRBV12-4,TRBJ2-4,TGTGCCAGCAGTTTAGTGGACATTCAGTACTTC,CASSLVDIQYF
TRBD2,-,TRBV9,TRBJ2-7,TGTGCCAGCCGGGGACTAGCGGGCGGGGAGCAGTACTTC,CASRGLAGGEQYF
-,many,TRBV27,TRBJ2-4,TGTGCCAGCAGTTTAGGAGAGGCGTTAGCCAAAAACATTCAGTACTTC,CASSLGEALAKNIQYF